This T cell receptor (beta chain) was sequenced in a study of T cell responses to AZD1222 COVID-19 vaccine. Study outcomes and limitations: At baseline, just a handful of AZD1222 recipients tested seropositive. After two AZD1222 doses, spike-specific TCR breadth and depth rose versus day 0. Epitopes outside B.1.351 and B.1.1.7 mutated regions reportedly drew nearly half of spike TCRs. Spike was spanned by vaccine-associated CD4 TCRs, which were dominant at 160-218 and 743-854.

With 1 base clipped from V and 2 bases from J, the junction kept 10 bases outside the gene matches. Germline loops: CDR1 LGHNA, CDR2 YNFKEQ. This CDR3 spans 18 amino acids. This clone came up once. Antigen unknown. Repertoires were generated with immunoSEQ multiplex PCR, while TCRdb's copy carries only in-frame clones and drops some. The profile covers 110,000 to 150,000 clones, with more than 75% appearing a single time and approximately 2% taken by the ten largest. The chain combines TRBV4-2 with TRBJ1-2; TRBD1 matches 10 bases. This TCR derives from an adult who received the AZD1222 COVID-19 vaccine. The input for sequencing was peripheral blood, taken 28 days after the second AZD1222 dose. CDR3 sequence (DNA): TGTGCCAGCAGCCAAGTTGCGCCGGGACAGGGGATCAACTATGGCTACACCTTC. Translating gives CASSQVAPGQGINYGYTF.